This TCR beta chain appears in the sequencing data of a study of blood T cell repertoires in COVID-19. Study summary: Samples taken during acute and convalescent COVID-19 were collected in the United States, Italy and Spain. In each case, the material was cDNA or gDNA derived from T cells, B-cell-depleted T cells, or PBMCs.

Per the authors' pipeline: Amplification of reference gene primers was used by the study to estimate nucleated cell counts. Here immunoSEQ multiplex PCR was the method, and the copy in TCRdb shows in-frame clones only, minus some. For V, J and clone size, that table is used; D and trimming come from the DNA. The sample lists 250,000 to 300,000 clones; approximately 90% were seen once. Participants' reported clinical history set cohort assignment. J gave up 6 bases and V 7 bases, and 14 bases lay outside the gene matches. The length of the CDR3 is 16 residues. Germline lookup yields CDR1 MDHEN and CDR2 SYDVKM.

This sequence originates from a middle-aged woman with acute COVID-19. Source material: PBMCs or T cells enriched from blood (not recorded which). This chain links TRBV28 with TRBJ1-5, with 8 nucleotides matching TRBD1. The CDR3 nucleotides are TGTGCCAGCACCCAGTTAGGGGCAGGGGGCGGTCAGCCCCAGCATTTT. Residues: CASTQLGAGGGQPQHF.